This entry lists 5 T cell receptor beta chains sequenced from one sample in a study of T-cell reconstitution after alpha-beta-depleted transplantation in children (dated by TCRdb to 2015 to 2016). The receptor library was made with PCR. TCRdb records Illumina HiSeq 2500 as the sequencer. TCR library preparation used molecular barcoding, with unique molecular identifiers applied to normalize quantification of the TCRbeta repertoire. The raw public data were reprocessed by TCRdb itself: fastp quality trimming at Q25, MiXCR clonotype calling, in-frame beta chains only. Every CDR3 protein is listed once, alongside the most common genes and DNA of its rows. The sample table lists a few hundred thousand distinct CDR3 sequences, about 9.6% of them with a count of one. The ten largest clones add up to around 5% of the sample. Sequenced material: PBMCs from the stem cell graft donor, taken from the stem cell graft. These receptors were collected from a human donor who donated a stem cell graft to a child with SCID.

In its sample, this clonotype was seen many times. The chain carries TRBV18 and TRBJ2-5; D call uncertain. Trimming cost V 7 bases and J 2 bases, with 11 bases left between them. The CDR3 runs to 13 residues. Looked up from germline, CDR1 is KGHSH and CDR2 is LQKENI. The CDR3 is CASCRSRQETQYF. Here the CDR3 DNA reads TGTGCCAGCTGCAGGTCGCGACAAGAGACCCAGTACTTC.

In this sample, this clonotype turned up many times. This rearrangement joins TRBV5-1 to TRBJ2-6, with TRBD1 identical over 12 bases. The CDR3 totals 20 residues. The germline V gene has CDR1 SGHRS and CDR2 YFSETQ. V shed 3 bases and J 4 bases; nucleotides not matched to a gene: 14. Written as DNA, the CDR3 is TGCGCCAGCAGCTGGGGAAAAGAGGGACAGGGGGCGAGCGGGGCCAACGTCCTGACTTTC. It specifies CASSWGKEGQGASGANVLTF. Full variable domain (remainder filled in from reference TRBV5-1 and TRBJ2-6): KAGVTQTPRYLIKTRGQQVTLSCSPISGHRSVSWYQQTPGQGLQFLFEYFSETQRNKGNFPGRFSGRQFSNSRSEMNVSTLELGDSALYLCASSWGKEGQGASGANVLTFGAGSRLTVL.

On this clonotype itself: A much larger clone sits a single nucleotide away, making a read error possible. Without the conserved terminal phenylalanine or tryptophan, this CDR3 likely stems from a read error. Here the CDR3 DNA reads TGTGCCAGCAGTCCCGGACAGGGTCAAGGGGAAAAACTGTTTTTA. Amino acids: CASSPGQGQGEKLFL. This rearrangement joins TRBV28 to TRBJ1-4, with 8 positions matching TRBD1. The trim removed 5 bases at V and 8 bases at J, leaving 10 bases unmatched. Looked up from germline, CDR1 is MDHEN and CDR2 is SYDVKM. The CDR3 covers 15 residues.

This clonotype showed up many times. The CDR3 bases are TGTGCCACCAGTAATTGGGCCAATGAGCAGTTCTTC. This translates into CATSNWANEQFF. V is TRBV24-1 and J is TRBJ2-1, with D unresolved. The V and J ends lost 6 bases and 6 bases respectively, with 8 bases between them. Germline values: CDR1 KGHDR, CDR2 SFDVKD. The CDR3 consists of 12 residues.

Many counts were recorded for this clonotype. The V call is TRBV29-1, the J call TRBJ1-2; no definite D call. This CDR3 has 12 residues. Between the trimmed V and J ends, which lost 1 base and 7 bases, there was a span of 10 bases. Germline V lookup: CDR1 SQVTM, CDR2 ANQGSEA. CDR3 protein: CSVEALDRGYTF. In DNA form, the CDR3 reads TGCAGCGTTGAAGCCCTGGATCGTGGCTACACCTTC.